The 26 T cell receptor beta chains given below trace back to one sample, sequenced in a study of neoadjuvant nivolumab and ipilimumab in lung cancer. Produced via immunoSEQ multiplex PCR; TCRdb's table is partial and in-frame only. Among tens of thousands of clones listed, 89% were seen once. Here the sequenced sample was peripheral blood, taken before neoadjuvant nivolumab, alone or with ipilimumab. The receptors come from an adult with non-small cell lung cancer.

This clone has just a few counts. This chain uses TRBV5-1 with TRBJ2-1, with 8 bases fitting TRBD2. The junction had 17 bases not matched to a gene; V was cut back by 4 bases and J by 2 bases. The CDR3 is made up of 19 amino acids. The germline CDR1 and CDR2 sequences are SGHRS and YFSETQ. This CDR3 is CASSPQDNSREVPYNEQFF. DNA of the CDR3: TGCGCCAGCAGCCCCCAAGACAATTCGCGGGAGGTCCCCTACAATGAGCAGTTCTTC.

V and J are TRBV30 and TRBJ2-5, with TRBD2 as a possible D gene (5 bases). The CDR3 length is 14 residues. CDR1 is GTSNPN, CDR2 SVGIG, per germline (reference sequence). V was trimmed by 2 bases and J by 5 bases, leaving 15 bases between them. The CDR3 DNA is TGTGCCTGGAGTCTCGAGGGCCCCTGGGAGACCCAGTACTTC. Its protein product is CAWSLEGPWETQYF.

J is TRBJ2-3 and V is TRBV9; 16 bases are shared with TRBD2. V dropped 4 bases and J dropped 2; count of bases not matched to a gene: 7. The CDR3 consists of 18 residues. Germline values: CDR1 SGDLS, CDR2 YYNGEE. CDR3 coding DNA: TGTGCCAGCAGCACGCCGGGACTAGCGGGAGGGAACACAGATACGCAGTATTTT. Protein: CASSTPGLAGGNTDTQYF.

The chain links TRBV7-8 to TRBJ2-7, with TRBD2 matching over 9 bases. The CDR3 has 15 residues. V shed 0 bases and J 5 bases; nucleotides not matched to a gene: 5. From germline, CDR1 is SGHVS and CDR2 FQNEAQ. The chain's CDR3 is CASSLALAGRDEQYF. CDR3 sequence (DNA): TGTGCCAGCAGCTTAGCCCTAGCGGGGCGGGACGAGCAGTACTTC.

Concerning this clone itself: The DNA is left out, because the CDR3 cannot be placed on it with certainty; the CDR3 is given as TCRdb lists it. The V call is TRBV1, the J call TRBJ1-1; TRBD1 reflects the table's D call only, with no check against the DNA. TRBV1 is designated a pseudogene. The CDR3 is 18 residues long, ends included. CDR3 residues: CTSSQAYSVAGGSTEAFF.

The V call is TRBV25-1, the J call TRBJ2-1; D perhaps matches TRBD2 (6 bases). The CDR3 has 13 residues. Between the trimmed V and J ends, which lost 4 bases and 6 bases, there was a span of 10 bases. CDR1 is MGHDK and CDR2 is SYGVNS in the germline V gene. The CDR3 nucleotides read TGTGCCAGCAGTGGCACGGGGGTCAATGAGCAGTTCTTC. Translation: CASSGTGVNEQFF.

The V and J genes are TRBV6-5 and TRBJ2-7, with unresolved D. This CDR3 contains 14 residues. The germline CDR1 and CDR2 sequences are MNHEY and SVGAGI. V lost 8 bases and J 1 base, leaving 15 bases between the germline ends. The CDR3 region is CASGSRPPSYEQYF. The DNA of the CDR3 is TGTGCCAGCGGATCCCGGCCGCCTTCCTACGAGCAGTACTTC.

The count of this clone is one. The chain joins TRBV6-6 to TRBJ2-1; TRBD2 matches at 10 bases. Germline loops: CDR1 MNHNY, CDR2 SVGAGI (reference sequence). The CDR3 sequence is 13 residues long. The V and J ends lost 6 bases and 8 bases, in that order; junction bases with no gene match: 4. The CDR3 region has the DNA TGTGCCAGCAGCTCCGGGACTAGCGATGAGCAGTTCTTC. Translated, it gives CASSSGTSDEQFF.

The chain recombines TRBV19 with TRBJ1-1; weak D call: TRBD1 (5 bases). Looked up from germline, CDR1 is LNHDA and CDR2 is SQIVND (reference sequence). V lost 6 bases and J lost 1, with 12 bases in between. The CDR3 is made up of 14 amino acids. The CDR3 loop is CASRTKTENTEAFF. The DNA of the CDR3 is TGTGCCAGTAGGACCAAGACAGAGAACACTGAAGCTTTCTTT.

The rearrangement links TRBV25-1 to TRBJ1-1, with 7 bases identical to TRBD1. The V and J ends lost 5 bases and 8 bases, in that order; junction bases with no gene match: 5. Germline-derived CDR1 and CDR2 are MGHDK and SYGVNS. The CDR3 is made up of 12 amino acids. The CDR3 sequence: CASSLTGREAFF. CDR3 sequence (DNA): TGTGCCAGCAGTCTGACAGGGCGGGAAGCTTTCTTT.

CDR3 sequence reads: CASRSPGQKDGYTF. As DNA, the CDR3 is TGTGCCAGTAGATCGCCGGGACAGAAGGATGGCTACACCTTC. V is TRBV19 and J is TRBJ1-2, with 7 bases that match TRBD1. This CDR3 is built from 14 residues. V lost 6 bases and J lost 6; bases outside the gene matches: 10. Germline loops: CDR1 LNHDA, CDR2 SQIVND (reference sequence).

The V call is TRBV5-4, the J call TRBJ1-2, with D possibly being TRBD1 (5 bases). The CDR3 runs 15 residues. Germline assignment: CDR1 SGHNT and CDR2 YYREEE (reference sequence). Trimming removed 1 base from V and 4 bases from J, with 14 bases in between. The CDR3 nucleotides are TGTGCCAGCAGCTTGTACGGGGGGTCGCCCTATGGCTACACCTTC. This sequence encodes CASSLYGGSPYGYTF.

The gene calls are TRBV15 and TRBJ1-5; TRBD1 matches 7 bases. This CDR3 contains 14 residues. Germline loops: CDR1 LNHNV, CDR2 YYDKDF (reference sequence). Trimming cost V 6 bases and J 4 bases; bases outside gene matches: 6. The CDR3 region has the DNA TGTGCCACCAGGACAGGGTATGGTAATCAGCCCCAGCATTTT. It yields the protein CATRTGYGNQPQHF.

The rearrangement uses TRBV9 and TRBJ2-3; TRBD2 matches 16 bases. Germline V gives CDR1 SGDLS, CDR2 YYNGEE. Germline trimming cut 7 bases from V and 4 bases from J; bases unmatched to any gene: 6. The CDR3 sequence is 16 residues long. CDR3 sequence (DNA): TGTGCCAGCGGGACTAGCGGGAGGGGCATCCCAGATACGCAGTATTTT. Residues: CASGTSGRGIPDTQYF.

The chain is built from TRBV9 and TRBJ2-3; no clear D. Per germline, CDR1 SGDLS and CDR2 YYNGEE. The CDR3 totals 14 residues. V shed 0 bases and J shed 0 bases, with 5 bases lying between them. This CDR3 is CASSVAPSTDTQYF. The CDR3 nucleotides read TGTGCCAGCAGCGTAGCCCCGAGCACAGATACGCAGTATTTT.

The rearrangement joins TRBV7-2 to TRBJ1-1; TRBD1 agrees at 8 bases. In germline, CDR1 is SGHTA, CDR2 FQGNSA. The CDR3 is 15 amino acids. Trimming took 3 bases from V and 3 from J; bases not matched to a gene: 6. The CDR3 spells CASSLVPQGDTEAFF. DNA of the CDR3: TGTGCCAGCAGCTTGGTACCACAGGGGGACACTGAAGCTTTCTTT.

V is TRBV7-6 and J is TRBJ2-5, with TRBD2 identical over 7 bases. This CDR3 is built from 15 residues. CDR1 is SGHVS and CDR2 is FNYEAQ in the germline V gene. Germline trimming cut 6 bases from V and 2 bases from J; bases unmatched to any gene: 9. The CDR3 region is CASSSASGFQETQYF. In DNA, the CDR3 is TGTGCCAGCAGTTCGGCTAGCGGTTTTCAAGAGACCCAGTACTTC.

This clone was observed a few times. The V and J genes are TRBV5-1 and TRBJ1-2, with 7 positions matching TRBD1. The CDR3 is 17 residues long. J gave up 8 bases and V 2 bases, and 18 bases lay outside the gene matches. Germline CDR1 is SGHRS and CDR2 is YFSETQ. The CDR3 loop reads CASSLNGQANHDKGYTF. CDR3 in DNA: TGCGCCAGCAGCTTAAACGGACAGGCCAACCACGACAAGGGCTACACCTTC. Together with reference TRBV5-1 and TRBJ1-2, the CDR3 gives the full variable domain: KAGVTQTPRYLIKTRGQQVTLSCSPISGHRSVSWYQQTPGQGLQFLFEYFSETQRNKGNFPGRFSGRQFSNSRSEMNVSTLELGDSALYLCASSLNGQANHDKGYTFGSGTRLTVV.

The chain links TRBV5-5 to TRBJ2-7, with D perhaps matching TRBD2 (5 bases). The CDR3 spans 15 residues. CDR1 is SGHKS and CDR2 is YYEKEE in the germline V gene (reference sequence). Trimming shortened V by 4 bases and J by 4 bases, and 18 bases separated the two germline ends. CDR3: CASSVLAGPGYEQYF. In DNA form, the CDR3 reads TGTGCCAGCAGCGTTCTAGCAGGACCCGGGTACGAGCAGTACTTC. The variable domain in full, with the rest retrieved from reference TRBV5-5 and TRBJ2-7, is DAGVTQSPTHLIKTRGQQVTLRCSPISGHKSVSWYQQVLGQGPQFIFQYYEKEERGRGNFPDRFSARQFPNYSSELNVNALLLGDSALYLCASSVLAGPGYEQYFGPGTRLTVT.

The chain combines TRBV20-1 with TRBJ2-3; the D is unclear. CDR3 length: 11 amino acids. Per germline, CDR1 DFQATT and CDR2 SNEGSKA (reference sequence). Trimming pared 0 bases from V and 6 bases from J, leaving 4 bases between. This CDR3 is CSARDLDTQYF. For the CDR3, the DNA is TGCAGTGCTAGAGATCTTGATACGCAGTATTTT.

The chain joins TRBV7-2 to TRBJ1-2, with a tentative D call TRBD1 (5 bases). CDR1 is SGHTA and CDR2 is FQGNSA in the germline V gene. The V end lost 3 bases, the J end lost 4 bases, and 9 bases lay between the germline ends. The CDR3 is 13 amino acids. In nucleotides, the CDR3 is TGTGCCAGCAGCTTGGGCAGGGTCTATGGCTACACCTTC. Translation: CASSLGRVYGYTF.

The rearrangement uses TRBV18 and TRBJ2-7; TRBD1 is a possible D gene (8 bases). CDR1 and CDR2 (germline): KGHSH, LQKENI. Trimming shortened V by 6 bases and J by 2 bases, and 29 bases separated the two germline ends. This CDR3 has 19 residues. CDR3 sequence reads: CASSQGARVVAGPTYEQYF. As DNA, the CDR3 is TGTGCCAGCTCGCAGGGGGCAAGGGTAGTAGCGGGTCCGACCTACGAGCAGTACTTC.

This clone came up once. The rearrangement joins TRBV19 to TRBJ2-5; 8 bases are shared with TRBD1. Per the germline V gene, CDR1 is LNHDA and CDR2 is SQIVND (reference sequence). The length of the CDR3 is 15 residues. V shed 4 bases, J shed 2 bases, and the junction held 6 bases outside the gene matches. The CDR3 bases are TGTGCCAGTAGTAGCCCCAACAGGGGGCAAGAGACCCAGTACTTC. Its protein product is CASSSPNRGQETQYF.

The chain recombines TRBV18 with TRBJ1-1; tentative D call: TRBD1 (6 bases). Germline values: CDR1 KGHSH, CDR2 LQKENI. This CDR3 is built from 14 residues. V lost 1 base to trimming and J lost 1 base, with 7 bases between them. The CDR3 coding sequence is TGTGCCAGCTCACCACAGGGGGGGAACACTGAAGCTTTCTTT. It is translated as CASSPQGGNTEAFF.

V gene TRBV4-2 combines with J gene TRBJ2-5; possible D gene TRBD2, 5 bases. Trimming cost V 4 bases and J 4 bases, with 22 bases left between them. Germline CDR1 and CDR2: LGHNA and YNFKEQ. This CDR3 comprises 17 residues. CDR3 sequence: CASSPRTGSQPGETQYF. The CDR3 region has the DNA TGTGCCAGCAGCCCTCGTACTGGGAGCCAGCCGGGAGAGACCCAGTACTTC.

The chain recombines TRBV6-1 with TRBJ1-5; D gene unclear. CDR1 is MNHNS, CDR2 SASEGT, per germline. V dropped 1 base and J dropped 0 bases, with 7 bases sitting between them. The CDR3 is 15 residues long. The CDR3 DNA reads as TGTGCCAGCAGTGAAGATTGGAATAGCAATCAGCCCCAGCATTTT. This sequence encodes CASSEDWNSNQPQHF.